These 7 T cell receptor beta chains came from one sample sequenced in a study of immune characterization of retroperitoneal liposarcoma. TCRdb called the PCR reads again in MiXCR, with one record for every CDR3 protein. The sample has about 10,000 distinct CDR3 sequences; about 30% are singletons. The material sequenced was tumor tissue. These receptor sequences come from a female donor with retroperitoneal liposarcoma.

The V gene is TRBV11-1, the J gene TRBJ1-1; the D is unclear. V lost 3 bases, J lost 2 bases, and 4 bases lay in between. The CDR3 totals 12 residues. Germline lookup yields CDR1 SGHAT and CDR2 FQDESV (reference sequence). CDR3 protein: CASSFDNTEAFF. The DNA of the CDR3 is TGTGCCAGCAGCTTTGACAACACTGAAGCTTTCTTT.

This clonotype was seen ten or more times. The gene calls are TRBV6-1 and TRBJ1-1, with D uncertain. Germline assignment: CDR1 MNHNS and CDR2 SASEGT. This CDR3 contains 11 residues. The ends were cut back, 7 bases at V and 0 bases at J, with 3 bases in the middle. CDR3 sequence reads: CASNMNTEAFF. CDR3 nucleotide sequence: TGTGCCAGCAATATGAACACTGAAGCTTTCTTT.

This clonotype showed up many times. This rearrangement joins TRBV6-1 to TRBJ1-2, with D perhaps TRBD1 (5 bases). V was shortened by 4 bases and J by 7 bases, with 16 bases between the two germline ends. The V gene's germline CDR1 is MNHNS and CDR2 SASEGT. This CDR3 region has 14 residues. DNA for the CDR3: TGTGCCAGCAGTGCTCGGTCGTGGGGCGGTGGCTACACCTTC. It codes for CASSARSWGGGYTF.

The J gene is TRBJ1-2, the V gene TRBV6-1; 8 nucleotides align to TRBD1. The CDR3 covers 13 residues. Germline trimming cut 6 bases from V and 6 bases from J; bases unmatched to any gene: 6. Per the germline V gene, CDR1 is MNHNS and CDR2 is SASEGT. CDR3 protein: CASRDRERDGYTF. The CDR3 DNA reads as TGTGCCAGCAGGGACAGGGAAAGGGATGGCTACACCTTC.

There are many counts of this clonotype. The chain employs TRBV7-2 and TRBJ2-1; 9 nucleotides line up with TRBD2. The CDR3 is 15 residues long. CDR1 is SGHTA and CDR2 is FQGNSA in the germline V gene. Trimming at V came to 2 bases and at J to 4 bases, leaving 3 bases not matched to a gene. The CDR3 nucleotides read TGTGCCAGCAGCTTAATGAGCGGGGGGTACAATGAGCAGTTCTTC. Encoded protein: CASSLMSGGYNEQFF.

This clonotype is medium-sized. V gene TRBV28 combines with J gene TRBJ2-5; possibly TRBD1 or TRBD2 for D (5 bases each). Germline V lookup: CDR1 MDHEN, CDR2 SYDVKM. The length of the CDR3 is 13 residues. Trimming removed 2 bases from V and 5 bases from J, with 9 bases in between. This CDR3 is CASSLPGRETQYF. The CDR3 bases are TGTGCCAGCAGTTTACCGGGACGGGAGACCCAGTACTTC.

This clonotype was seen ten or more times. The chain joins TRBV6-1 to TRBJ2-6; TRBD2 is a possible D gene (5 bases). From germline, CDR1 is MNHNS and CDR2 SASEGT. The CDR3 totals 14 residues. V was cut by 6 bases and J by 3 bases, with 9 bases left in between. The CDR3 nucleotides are TGTGCCAGCAGCCCGGGATTTGGGGCCAACGTCCTGACTTTC. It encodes CASSPGFGANVLTF.